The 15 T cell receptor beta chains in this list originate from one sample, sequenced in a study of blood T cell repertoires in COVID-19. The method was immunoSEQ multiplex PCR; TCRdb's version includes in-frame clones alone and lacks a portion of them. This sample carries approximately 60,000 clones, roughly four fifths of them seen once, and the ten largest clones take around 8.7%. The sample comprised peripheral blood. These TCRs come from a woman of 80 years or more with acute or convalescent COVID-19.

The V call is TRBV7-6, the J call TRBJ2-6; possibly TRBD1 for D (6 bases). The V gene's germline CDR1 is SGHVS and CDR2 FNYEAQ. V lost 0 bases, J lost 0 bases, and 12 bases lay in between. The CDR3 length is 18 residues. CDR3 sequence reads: CASSLAQGISSGANVLTF. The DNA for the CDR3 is TGTGCCAGCAGCTTAGCGCAGGGGATCAGCTCTGGGGCCAACGTCCTGACTTTC.

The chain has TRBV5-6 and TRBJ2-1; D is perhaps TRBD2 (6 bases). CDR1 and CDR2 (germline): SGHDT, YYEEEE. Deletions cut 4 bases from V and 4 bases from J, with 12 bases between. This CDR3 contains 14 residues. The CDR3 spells CASSLTGSYNEQFF. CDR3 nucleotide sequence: TGTGCCAGCAGCCTAACCGGGAGTTACAATGAGCAGTTCTTC. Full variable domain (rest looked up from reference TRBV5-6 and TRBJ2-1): DAGVTQSPTHLIKTRGQQVTLRCSPKSGHDTVSWYQQALGQGPQFIFQYYEEEERQRGNFPDRFSGHQFPNYSSELNVNALLLGDSALYLCASSLTGSYNEQFFGPGTRLTVL.

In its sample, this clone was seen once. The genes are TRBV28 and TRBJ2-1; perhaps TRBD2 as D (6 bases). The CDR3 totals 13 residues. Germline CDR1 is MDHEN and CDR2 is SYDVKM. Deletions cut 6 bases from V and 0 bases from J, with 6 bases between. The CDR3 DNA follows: TGTGCCAGCAGAGCGGGCTCCTACAATGAGCAGTTCTTC. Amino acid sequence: CASRAGSYNEQFF.

DNA of the CDR3: TGTGCCAGCAGTCACAGGGGGGGGAACACTGAAGCTTTCTTT. This codes for CASSHRGGNTEAFF. The chain links TRBV27 to TRBJ1-1; 8 positions match TRBD1. The CDR3 covers 14 residues. The junction had 3 bases not matched to a gene; V was cut back by 5 bases and J by 1 base. The germline V gene encodes CDR1 MNHEY and CDR2 SMNVEV (reference sequence).

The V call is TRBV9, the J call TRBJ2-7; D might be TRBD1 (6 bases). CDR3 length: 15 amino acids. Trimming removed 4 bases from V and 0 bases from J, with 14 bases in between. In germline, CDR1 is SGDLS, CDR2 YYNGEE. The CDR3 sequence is CASSPRDISSYEQYF. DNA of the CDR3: TGTGCCAGCAGCCCCCGGGACATAAGCTCCTACGAGCAGTACTTC. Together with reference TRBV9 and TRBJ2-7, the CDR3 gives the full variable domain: DSGVTQTPKHLITATGQRVTLRCSPRSGDLSVYWYQQSLDQGLQFLIQYYNGEERAKGNILERFSAQQFPDLHSELNLSSLELGDSALYFCASSPRDISSYEQYFGPGTRLTVT.

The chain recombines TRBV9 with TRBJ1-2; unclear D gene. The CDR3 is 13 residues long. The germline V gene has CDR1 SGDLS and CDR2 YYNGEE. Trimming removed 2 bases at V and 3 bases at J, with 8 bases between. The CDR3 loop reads CASSVDSYYGYTF. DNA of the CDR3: TGTGCCAGCAGCGTCGACTCCTACTATGGCTACACCTTC.

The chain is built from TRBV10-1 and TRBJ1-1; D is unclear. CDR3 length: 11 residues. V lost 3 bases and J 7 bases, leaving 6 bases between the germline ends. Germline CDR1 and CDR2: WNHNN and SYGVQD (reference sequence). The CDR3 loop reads CASSDGGEAFF. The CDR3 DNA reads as TGCGCCAGCAGTGATGGCGGTGAAGCTTTCTTT.

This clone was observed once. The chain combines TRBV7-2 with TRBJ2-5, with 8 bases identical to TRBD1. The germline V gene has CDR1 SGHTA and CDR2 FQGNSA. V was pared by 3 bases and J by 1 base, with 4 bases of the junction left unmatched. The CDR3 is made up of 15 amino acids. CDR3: CASSFLGQVQETQYF. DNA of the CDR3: TGTGCCAGCAGCTTCTTGGGACAGGTCCAAGAGACCCAGTACTTC.

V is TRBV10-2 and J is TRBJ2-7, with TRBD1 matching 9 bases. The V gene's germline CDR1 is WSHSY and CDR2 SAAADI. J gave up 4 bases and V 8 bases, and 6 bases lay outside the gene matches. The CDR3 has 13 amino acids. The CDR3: CASATGGGYEQYF. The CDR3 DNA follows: TGCGCCAGCGCGACAGGGGGTGGGTACGAGCAGTACTTC.

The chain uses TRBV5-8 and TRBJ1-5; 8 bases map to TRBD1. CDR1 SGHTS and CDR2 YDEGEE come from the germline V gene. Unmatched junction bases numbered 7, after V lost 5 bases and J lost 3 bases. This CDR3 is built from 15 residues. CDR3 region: CASSYRTGNNQPQHF. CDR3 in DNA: TGTGCCAGCAGTTACAGGACAGGGAACAATCAGCCCCAGCATTTT.

The CDR3 nucleotides read TGCGCCAGCACACTCCCACTAGCGGGGATGAGAGGTGAGCAGTTCTTC. The encoded protein is CASTLPLAGMRGEQFF. The chain links TRBV10-1 to TRBJ2-1; 10 nucleotides line up with TRBD2. V shed 7 bases, J shed 9 bases, and the junction held 15 bases outside the gene matches. Germline V lookup: CDR1 WNHNN, CDR2 SYGVQD (reference sequence). This CDR3 region has 16 residues.

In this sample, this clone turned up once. CDR3 nucleotides: TGCAGTGCTAGTATCCCGAATCAACTCGTGGAGACCCAGTACTTC. It specifies CSASIPNQLVETQYF. The J gene is TRBJ2-5, the V gene TRBV20-1; no clear D gene. Trimming cost V 3 bases and J 5 bases, with 19 bases left between them. Germline CDR1 and CDR2: DFQATT and SNEGSKA (reference sequence). The CDR3 is 15 residues long.

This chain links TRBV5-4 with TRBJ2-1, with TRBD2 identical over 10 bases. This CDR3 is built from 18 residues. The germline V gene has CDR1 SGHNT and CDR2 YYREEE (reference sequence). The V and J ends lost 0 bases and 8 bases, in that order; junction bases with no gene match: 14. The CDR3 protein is CASSLAGVSASGSYEQFF. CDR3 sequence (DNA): TGTGCCAGCAGCTTGGCCGGGGTTAGTGCTAGCGGGAGCTATGAGCAGTTCTTC.

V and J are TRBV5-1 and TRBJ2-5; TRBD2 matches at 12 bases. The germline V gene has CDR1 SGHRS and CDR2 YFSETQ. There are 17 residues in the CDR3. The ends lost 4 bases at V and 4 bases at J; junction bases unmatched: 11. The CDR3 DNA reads TGCGCCAGCAGCCGAACTACGACTAGCGGGGGTCGAGAGACCCAGTACTTC. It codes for CASSRTTTSGGRETQYF.

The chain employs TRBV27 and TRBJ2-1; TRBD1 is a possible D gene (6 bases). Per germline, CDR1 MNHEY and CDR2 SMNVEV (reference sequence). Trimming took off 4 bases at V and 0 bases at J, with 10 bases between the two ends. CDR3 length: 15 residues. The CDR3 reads CASSSDRNSYNEQFF. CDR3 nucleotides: TGTGCCAGCAGTTCCGACAGGAACTCCTACAATGAGCAGTTCTTC.